The 7 T cell receptor beta chains given below trace back to one sample, sequenced in a study of T cells in Graves' hyperthyroidism and ophthalmopathy. What was amplified from RNA transcripts were TCR beta CDR3 regions. First-round RT-PCR of the TCR CDR3 relied on the HTBI primer set. TCRdb re-called the multiplex PCR reads with MiXCR, one entry per CDR3 protein. The data show about 480,000 distinct CDR3 sequences, around 15% seen once. The specimen was blood. Every receptor here comes from a woman aged 18-30 years with Graves' hyperthyroidism.

CDR3 sequence: CASSTGLVGDTQYF. CDR3 coding DNA: TGTGCCAGCAGCACCGGACTAGTTGGGGATACGCAGTATTTT. This chain connects TRBV5-4 to TRBJ2-3; 7 nucleotides match TRBD2. With V trimmed by 4 bases and J by 6 bases, 8 bases remained unmatched. CDR1 and CDR2 from the germline V gene are SGHNT and YYREEE (reference sequence). This CDR3 comprises 14 residues.

This clonotype was counted ten times or more. The junction departs from the called germline gene at one end, perhaps through a read error. The rearrangement joins TRBV7-3 to TRBJ2-5, with a weak D call TRBD1 (5 bases). CDR1 SGHTA and CDR2 FQGTGA come from the germline V gene. CDR3 size: 14 residues. The CDR3 is CASSLTDTQETQYF. The CDR3 DNA sequence: TGTGCCAGCAGTTTAACGGACACTCAAGAGACCCAGTACTTC.

Only a few counts were recorded for this clonotype. CDR3 sequence: CASSIGSSGNQPQHF. The CDR3 DNA reads as TGTGCCAGTAGTATAGGGAGCTCGGGGAATCAGCCCCAGCATTTT. The chain uses TRBV19 and TRBJ1-5; D not certain. CDR1 is LNHDA and CDR2 is SQIVND in the germline V gene (reference sequence). The CDR3 has 15 amino acids. V was pared by 1 base and J by 4 bases, with 11 bases between.

The chain employs TRBV5-8 and TRBJ2-3; TRBD2 might be the D (6 bases). CDR1 and CDR2 (germline): SGHTS, YDEGEE. V was cut by 0 bases and J by 2 bases, with 19 bases left in between. The CDR3 is 18 amino acids. The CDR3 coding sequence is TGTGCCAGCAGCTTGGTGGGCCAGCGGGCTGCTCACACAGATACGCAGTATTTT. This codes for CASSLVGQRAAHTDTQYF.

This clonotype occurred many times. This sequence joins TRBV6-1 and TRBJ1-1; no definite D call. V gave up 5 bases and J gave up 7 bases, with 14 bases separating them. There are 13 residues in the CDR3. Germline V gene lookup returns CDR1 MNHNS and CDR2 SASEGT. Here the CDR3 reads CASSYRGSLEAFF. The CDR3 coding sequence is TGTGCCAGCAGTTATCGCGGCAGCCTTGAAGCTTTCTTT.

This clonotype was observed at least ten times. The chain uses TRBV2 and TRBJ1-1; TRBD1 agrees at 7 bases. In germline, CDR1 is SNHLY, CDR2 FYNNEI. The CDR3 totals 14 residues. Trimming took 4 bases from V and 5 from J; bases not matched to a gene: 7. The CDR3 DNA follows: TGTGCCAGCAGTGGACAGGGCCGCCAAACTGAAGCTTTCTTT. This encodes CASSGQGRQTEAFF. The full variable domain, its missing parts supplied by reference TRBV2 and TRBJ1-1, is EPEVTQTPSHQVTQMGQEVILRCVPISNHLYFYWYRQILGQKVEFLVSFYNNEISEKSEIFDDQFSVERPDGSNFTLKIRSTKLEDSAMYFCASSGQGRQTEAFFGQGTRLTVV.

This clonotype was seen only a few times. This clone may be a read error of a much larger clone one base away. The chain employs TRBV2 and TRBJ2-7; D possibly corresponds to TRBD1 (6 bases). V was clipped by 10 bases and J by 2 bases, with 15 bases between them. The CDR3 sequence is 13 residues long. The germline gives CDR1 SNHLY, CDR2 FYNNEI. CDR3 sequence (DNA): TGTGCCAACAGAGACGGGACAACCTACGAGCAGTACGTC. It encodes CANRDGTTYEQYV.